Each of the 21 T cell receptor beta chains below was sequenced from the same sample in a study of primary melanoma T cells and metastatic recurrence. Assay used: immunoSEQ multiplex PCR; TCRdb lists only in-frame clones, some missing. The sample records over a hundred clones, over 85% being singletons. Sequenced material: melanoma tumor tissue. These receptors all come from a human donor with melanoma.

The gene calls are TRBV9 and TRBJ2-7, with a weak D call TRBD1 (5 bases). The CDR3 loop spans 14 amino acids. CDR1 and CDR2 from the germline V gene are SGDLS and YYNGEE. V gave up 3 bases and J gave up 2 bases, with 12 bases separating them. The CDR3 spells CASSAWLGAYEQYF. The CDR3, as DNA: TGTGCCAGCAGCGCTTGGTTAGGGGCCTACGAGCAGTACTTC.

The chain carries TRBV15 and TRBJ1-2, with D uncertain. Trimming pared 0 bases from V and 8 bases from J, leaving 13 bases between. The CDR3 has 14 amino acids. CDR1 LNHNV and CDR2 YYDKDF come from the germline V gene (reference sequence). The DNA for the CDR3 is TGTGCCACCAGCAGAGATGACCTCCCGGGAGGCTACACCTTC. Translating gives CATSRDDLPGGYTF.

The V gene is TRBV30, the J gene TRBJ1-2; D possibly corresponds to TRBD1 (5 bases). The CDR3 totals 14 residues. The ends were cut back, 0 bases at V and 7 bases at J, with 15 bases in the middle. Germline V gene lookup returns CDR1 GTSNPN and CDR2 SVGIG (reference sequence). CDR3 in amino acids: CAWSVLQGATGYTF. The CDR3 DNA sequence: TGTGCCTGGAGTGTACTTCAGGGAGCCACTGGCTACACCTTC.

This clone was found once. This chain joins TRBV6-1 and TRBJ1-2; the D gene is possibly TRBD1 (5 bases). The CDR3 totals 17 residues. V was pared by 1 base and J by 4 bases, with 19 bases between. CDR1 MNHNS and CDR2 SASEGT come from the germline V gene. This chain's CDR3 is CASSEGIRGARLYGYTF. CDR3 in DNA: TGTGCCAGCAGTGAAGGAATAAGAGGGGCGAGACTCTATGGCTACACCTTC.

The chain employs TRBV12-5 and TRBJ1-6, with D possibly TRBD1 on 5 matching bases. Looked up from germline, CDR1 is LGHNT and CDR2 is FRNRAP. The CDR3 loop spans 13 amino acids. The CDR3 protein is CASTPGPGSPLHF. As DNA, the CDR3 is TGTGCCAGCACCCCGGGGCCGGGGTCACCCCTCCACTTT.

This clone was picked up a small number of times. V gene TRBV6-8 combines with J gene TRBJ1-1; TRBD1 matches at 7 bases. V shed 5 bases and J 5 bases; nucleotides not matched to a gene: 8. CDR1 is MNHGY and CDR2 is SAAAGT in the germline V gene. The CDR3 contains 14 residues. The CDR3 DNA reads as TGTGCCAGCAGTGGAGAGGGGGCTGCGACTGAAGCTTTCTTT. Encoded protein: CASSGEGAATEAFF.

This chain joins TRBV19 and TRBJ2-1; 8 positions match TRBD2. Germline CDR1 and CDR2: LNHDA and SQIVND (reference sequence). After removal of 1 base from V and 3 bases from J, the junction contained 2 bases not matched to a gene. CDR3 length equals 15 residues. The CDR3 loop reads CASSIGGGYYNEQFF. DNA of the CDR3: TGTGCCAGTAGTATAGGCGGGGGGTACTACAATGAGCAGTTCTTC.

About this clone: An end of the junction does not agree with germline; a read error may underlie this. This rearrangement joins TRBV19 to TRBJ1-1; D is undetermined. The germline V gene encodes CDR1 LNHDA and CDR2 SQIVND (reference sequence). The CDR3 has 13 amino acids. CDR3 protein: CASSRGGNIEAFF. Written as DNA, the CDR3 is TGTGCCAGTAGTAGGGGTGGGAACATTGAAGCTTTCTTT.

The rearrangement uses TRBV28 and TRBJ2-5, with D possibly TRBD1 on 6 matching bases. This CDR3 region has 15 residues. Germline V gene sequence: CDR1 MDHEN, CDR2 SYDVKM. The V end was cut by 2 bases, the J end by 2 bases, with 12 bases between. The DNA of the CDR3 is TGTGCCAGCAGTTTACGGGACAATGATCAAGAGACCCAGTACTTC. Protein sequence: CASSLRDNDQETQYF.

As for this clone: At one boundary the junction diverges from the germline segment, which might be a read error. V and J are TRBV11-3 and TRBJ2-5; possibly TRBD2 for D (6 bases). Germline CDR1 is SGHNT and CDR2 is YENEEA. This CDR3 region has 15 residues. The CDR3 region has the DNA TGTGCCAGCAGACCTACTAGCAGGTACCAAGAAACCCAGTACTTC. It is translated as CASRPTSRYQETQYF.

The rearrangement links TRBV19 to TRBJ2-1; the match to TRBD2 covers 8 bases. The CDR3 is 13 residues long. The germline V gene has CDR1 LNHDA and CDR2 SQIVND (reference sequence). The trim removed 10 bases at V and 9 bases at J, leaving 11 bases unmatched. The CDR3 DNA reads TGTGCCACCCGAAGCGGGGCGGGGGGTGAGCAGTTCTTC. Amino acids: CATRSGAGGEQFF.

About this clone itself: A read error may account for a junction end that differs from germline. The V call is TRBV2, the J call TRBJ2-7; TRBD2 is a possible D gene (5 bases). The CDR3 is 13 residues long. CDR1 is SNHLY, CDR2 FYNNEI, per germline. CDR3 sequence reads: CASTGLQNLEQYF. The DNA of the CDR3 is TGTGCCAGCACGGGGTTGCAGAACCTCGAGCAATACTTC.

V usage is TRBV29-1 and J usage is TRBJ1-2; 8 bases agree with TRBD1. Germline lookup yields CDR1 SQVTM and CDR2 ANQGSEA. The CDR3 runs to 14 residues. V dropped 7 bases and J dropped 0; count of bases not matched to a gene: 7. The CDR3, as DNA: TGCAGCGACGGCGGGGGACAGGCTAACTATGGCTACACCTTC. Translating it yields CSDGGGQANYGYTF.

The chain recombines TRBV6-8 with TRBJ1-4, with a possible D match to TRBD1 (5 bases). The CDR3 spans 15 residues. V was clipped by 5 bases and J by 6 bases, with 16 bases between them. Germline assignment: CDR1 MNHGY and CDR2 SAAAGT. The CDR3 sequence is CASSPGTGSDEKLFF. Here the CDR3 DNA reads TGTGCCAGCAGTCCAGGGACCGGCTCGGATGAAAAACTGTTTTTT.

The rearrangement uses TRBV30 and TRBJ2-3, with 7 nucleotides matching TRBD2. Germline V CDR1 and CDR2: GTSNPN, SVGIG (reference sequence). V lost 0 bases to trimming and J lost 9 bases; unmatched junction nucleotides: 3. There are 12 residues in the CDR3. CDR3 residues: CAWSVIGGTQYF. In DNA, the CDR3 is TGTGCCTGGAGTGTGATCGGGGGGACGCAGTATTTT.

The chain carries TRBV6-8 and TRBJ1-1, with D unresolved. CDR1 is MNHGY, CDR2 SAAAGT, per germline. Between the trimmed V and J ends, which lost 5 bases and 1 base, there was a span of 11 bases. This CDR3 spans 14 amino acids. CDR3 in DNA: TGTGCCAGCAGTGTCTTTTGGGGGAACACTGAAGCTTTCTTT. This encodes CASSVFWGNTEAFF.

With regard to this clone: One junction end disagrees with the germline gene, perhaps due to a read error. This chain links TRBV6-8 with TRBJ1-1; 7 bases fit TRBD1. The CDR3 covers 13 residues. Germline V gene sequence: CDR1 MNHGY, CDR2 SAAAGT. CDR3: CAISKQGFPEAFF. Here the CDR3 DNA reads TGTGCCATCAGTAAACAGGGGTTTCCTGAAGCTTTCTTT.

The J gene is TRBJ1-6, the V gene TRBV19; no clear D. Germline CDR1 is LNHDA and CDR2 is SQIVND (reference sequence). Trimming removed 8 bases from V and 10 bases from J, with 12 bases in between. The CDR3 runs to 12 residues. Here the CDR3 reads CASRTLSSPLHF. The CDR3 DNA sequence: TGTGCCAGTCGGACCCTTAGCTCACCCCTCCACTTT.

This rearrangement joins TRBV19 to TRBJ2-4; no firm D call. Germline CDR1 and CDR2: LNHDA and SQIVND (reference sequence). The CDR3 spans 18 residues. V was shortened by 1 base and J by 2 bases, with 18 bases between the two germline ends. CDR3 nucleotides: TGTGCCAGTAGTATAGTGGTAGTACCATACACAACCAAAAACATTCAGTACTTC. As protein: CASSIVVVPYTTKNIQYF.

The genes are TRBV18 and TRBJ1-1; 7 positions match TRBD1. In germline, CDR1 is KGHSH, CDR2 LQKENI. Germline trimming cut 3 bases from V and 4 bases from J; bases unmatched to any gene: 5. The CDR3 runs 14 residues. CDR3 nucleotide sequence: TGTGCCAGCTCACCGCAGACAGGGTCCACTGAAGCTTTCTTT. Residues: CASSPQTGSTEAFF.

This chain uses TRBV15 with TRBJ2-5, with TRBD1 identical over 7 bases. This CDR3 region has 15 residues. V was pared by 4 bases and J by 5 bases, with 10 bases of the junction left unmatched. Germline values: CDR1 LNHNV, CDR2 YYDKDF (reference sequence). In nucleotides, the CDR3 is TGTGCCACCAGCACCGTCCCGACAGGGTGGGAGACCCAGTACTTC. Translation: CATSTVPTGWETQYF.